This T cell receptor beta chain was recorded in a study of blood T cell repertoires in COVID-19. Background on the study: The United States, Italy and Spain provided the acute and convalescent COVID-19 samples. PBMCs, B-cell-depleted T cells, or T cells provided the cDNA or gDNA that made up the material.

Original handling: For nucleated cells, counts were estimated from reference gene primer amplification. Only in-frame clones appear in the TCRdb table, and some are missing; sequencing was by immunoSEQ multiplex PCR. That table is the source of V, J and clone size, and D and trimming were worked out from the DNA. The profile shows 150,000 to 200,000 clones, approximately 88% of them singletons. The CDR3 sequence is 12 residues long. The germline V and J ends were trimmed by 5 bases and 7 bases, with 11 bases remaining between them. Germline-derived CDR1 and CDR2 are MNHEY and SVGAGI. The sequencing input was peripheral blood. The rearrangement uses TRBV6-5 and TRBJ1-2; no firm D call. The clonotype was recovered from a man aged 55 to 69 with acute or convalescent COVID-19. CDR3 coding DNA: TGTGCCAGCAGTACCGAGAGAAGTGGCTACACCTTC. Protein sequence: CASSTERSGYTF.